The 21 T cell receptor beta chains in this list originate from one sample, sequenced in a study of blood T cell repertoires in COVID-19. Assay: immunoSEQ multiplex PCR; the TCRdb copy retains only in-frame clones and omits some. The table lists about 230,000 clones, 80% to 90% of them singletons. The sample taken for sequencing was peripheral blood. The receptors stem from a man in his forties or fifties with COVID-19, enrolled during active disease.

This clone was recorded only once. The J gene is TRBJ1-1, the V gene TRBV6-5, with a weak D call TRBD1 (6 bases). The CDR3 length is 15 residues. Between the trimmed V and J ends, which lost 6 bases and 0 bases, there was a span of 14 bases. Per germline, CDR1 MNHEY and CDR2 SVGAGI. CDR3 amino acids: CASRKQGVMNTEAFF. The CDR3 DNA reads TGTGCCAGCAGGAAACAGGGAGTCATGAACACTGAAGCTTTCTTT.

The chain links TRBV12-5 to TRBJ1-1, with D perhaps matching TRBD1 (6 bases). There are 13 residues in the CDR3. Trimming took off 6 bases at V and 5 bases at J, with 13 bases between the two ends. Germline lookup yields CDR1 LGHNT and CDR2 FRNRAP. The CDR3 coding sequence is TGTGCTAGTGGGCAGGGGATGGGAACTGAAGCTTTCTTT. It translates to CASGQGMGTEAFF. Full variable domain (outside the CDR3, taken from reference TRBV12-5 and TRBJ1-1): DARVTQTPRHKVTEMGQEVTMRCQPILGHNTVFWYRQTMMQGLELLAYFRNRAPLDDSGMPKDRFSAEMPDATLATLKIQPSEPRDSAVYFCASGQGMGTEAFFGQGTRLTVV.

This rearrangement joins TRBV24-1 to TRBJ2-6, with TRBD1 identical over 9 bases. With V trimmed by 3 bases and J by 1 base, 6 bases remained unmatched. Germline lookup yields CDR1 KGHDR and CDR2 SFDVKD. This CDR3 has 18 amino acids. The CDR3 DNA follows: TGTGCCACCAGTGATCCCCCCGGGACAGGGTCTGGGGCCAACGTCCTGACTTTC. Amino acid sequence: CATSDPPGTGSGANVLTF.

This sequence joins TRBV15 and TRBJ2-2; D is uncertain. CDR1 and CDR2 (germline): LNHNV, YYDKDF (reference sequence). This CDR3 is built from 13 residues. The V and J ends lost 0 bases and 6 bases respectively, with 5 bases between them. CDR3 amino acids: CATSRDLAGELFF. In DNA, the CDR3 is TGTGCCACCAGCAGAGATCTAGCCGGGGAGCTGTTTTTT.

The V gene is TRBV9, the J gene TRBJ2-3; D may be TRBD1 (5 bases). V was shortened by 3 bases and J by 1 base, with 15 bases between the two germline ends. The CDR3 is made up of 16 amino acids. Germline CDR1 and CDR2: SGDLS and YYNGEE. The CDR3 DNA reads as TGTGCCAGCAGCGCCCAGGGCCCTGTCGGCACAGATACGCAGTATTTT. Encoded protein: CASSAQGPVGTDTQYF.

The genes are TRBV6-2 or TRBV6-3 and TRBJ2-1, with TRBD2 as a possible D gene (6 bases). This CDR3 comprises 14 residues. Germline V gene lookup returns CDR1 MNHEY and CDR2 SVGEGT. V lost 2 bases and J lost 10, with 15 bases in between. CDR3: CASSYPTRAGEQFF. DNA for the CDR3: TGTGCCAGCAGTTACCCGACCCGTGCGGGGGAGCAGTTCTTC.

The CDR3 DNA sequence: TGCGCCAGCAGCCGGGAAAACACAGATACGCAGTATTTT. Translating gives CASSRENTDTQYF. The chain recombines TRBV5-1 with TRBJ2-3; D may be TRBD2 (5 bases). Germline loops: CDR1 SGHRS, CDR2 YFSETQ. The CDR3 loop spans 13 amino acids. V was shortened by 4 bases and J by 2 bases, with 8 bases between the two germline ends.

This chain connects TRBV7-9 to TRBJ1-6, with D possibly matching TRBD1 (5 bases). The CDR3 loop spans 18 amino acids. V lost 0 bases and J 5 bases, leaving 17 bases between the germline ends. Germline V gene sequence: CDR1 SEHNR, CDR2 FQNEAQ (reference sequence). Here the CDR3 reads CASSLAWGVRANNSPLHF. In nucleotides, the CDR3 is TGTGCCAGCAGCTTAGCGTGGGGCGTCAGGGCGAATAATTCACCCCTCCACTTT.

The chain links TRBV9 to TRBJ2-3; the match to TRBD2 covers 9 bases. Per germline, CDR1 SGDLS and CDR2 YYNGEE. This CDR3 spans 18 amino acids. After removal of 1 base from V and 4 bases from J, the junction contained 13 bases not matched to a gene. The chain's CDR3 is CASSVRGRGGGAPDTQYF. In DNA, the CDR3 is TGTGCCAGCAGCGTAAGGGGCAGAGGCGGGGGGGCCCCAGATACGCAGTATTTT. Together with reference TRBV9 and TRBJ2-3, the CDR3 gives the full variable domain: DSGVTQTPKHLITATGQRVTLRCSPRSGDLSVYWYQQSLDQGLQFLIQYYNGEERAKGNILERFSAQQFPDLHSELNLSSLELGDSALYFCASSVRGRGGGAPDTQYFGPGTRLTVL.

This rearrangement joins TRBV6-7 to TRBJ2-7; D gene ambiguous. TRBV6-7 is assigned to the ORF class and has an uncertain function. This CDR3 comprises 15 residues. Trimming removed 4 bases at V and 2 bases at J, with 15 bases between. The CDR3 sequence: CASSFGVANTYEQYF. The CDR3 DNA reads as TGTGCCAGCAGTTTCGGTGTAGCTAATACCTACGAGCAGTACTTC.

V is TRBV18 and J is TRBJ2-4; 16 bases are shared with TRBD2. From germline, CDR1 is KGHSH and CDR2 LQKENI. CDR3 length: 19 residues. The junction had 2 bases not matched to a gene; V was cut back by 0 bases and J by 0 bases. CDR3 sequence (DNA): TGTGCCAGCTCACCACCGGGACTAGCGGGAGGGATAGCCAAAAACATTCAGTACTTC. Its protein is CASSPPGLAGGIAKNIQYF.

The chain employs TRBV5-1 and TRBJ1-4, with a tentative D call TRBD1 (6 bases). With 8 bases removed from V and 5 bases from J, the gap between germline ends came to 13 bases. The germline V gene encodes CDR1 SGHRS and CDR2 YFSETQ. This CDR3 spans 13 amino acids. The CDR3 DNA reads TGCGCCAGTAAGACAGGCGAAAATGAAAAACTGTTTTTT. This codes for CASKTGENEKLFF. The whole variable domain, remainder taken from reference TRBV5-1 and TRBJ1-4, is KAGVTQTPRYLIKTRGQQVTLSCSPISGHRSVSWYQQTPGQGLQFLFEYFSETQRNKGNFPGRFSGRQFSNSRSEMNVSTLELGDSALYLCASKTGENEKLFFGSGTQLSVL.

The chain combines TRBV7-2 with TRBJ1-1; TRBD1 is a possible D gene (5 bases). Germline CDR1 reads SGHTA; CDR2 reads FQGNSA. The V gene lost 7 bases and the J gene lost 5 bases, with 17 bases spanning the gap. The CDR3 has 14 amino acids. The CDR3 spells CASTSGGAWTEAFF. CDR3 coding DNA: TGTGCCAGCACTTCAGGAGGGGCTTGGACTGAAGCTTTCTTT.

V and J are TRBV9 and TRBJ1-5; TRBD1 is a possible D gene (5 bases). Per the germline V gene, CDR1 is SGDLS and CDR2 is YYNGEE. The V gene lost 4 bases and the J gene lost 6 bases, with 17 bases spanning the gap. This CDR3 contains 15 residues. This chain's CDR3 is CASSPGRQFSQPQHF. The DNA of the CDR3 is TGTGCCAGCAGCCCGGGTAGACAGTTCAGTCAGCCCCAGCATTTT.

J is TRBJ2-7 and V is TRBV6-6; D is unresolved. Germline assignment: CDR1 MNHNY and CDR2 SVGAGI (reference sequence). The V gene lost 1 base and the J gene lost 4 bases, with 8 bases spanning the gap. The CDR3 covers 13 residues. CDR3 sequence (DNA): TGTGCCAGCAGTTACTTATCCGGGTACGAGCAGTACTTC. Its translation: CASSYLSGYEQYF.

J is TRBJ2-2 and V is TRBV2; 12 positions match TRBD1. CDR3 length: 19 residues. J lost 1 base, V lost 6 bases, and 12 bases had no gene match. Per germline, CDR1 SNHLY and CDR2 FYNNEI. The CDR3 protein is CASSEPGQGAVQNTGELFF. Written as DNA, the CDR3 is TGTGCCAGCAGCGAACCGGGACAGGGGGCCGTACAGAACACCGGGGAGCTGTTTTTT.

This chain connects TRBV5-1 to TRBJ2-7; weak D call: TRBD2 (6 bases). V gave up 0 bases and J gave up 0 bases, with 10 bases separating them. The CDR3 has 15 residues. Germline CDR1 is SGHRS and CDR2 is YFSETQ. In DNA form, the CDR3 reads TGCGCCAGCAGCTTGGGCGGGGCGTCCTCCTACGAGCAGTACTTC. The encoded protein is CASSLGGASSYEQYF.

The chain joins TRBV4-2 to TRBJ1-4; no definite D call. The CDR3 totals 17 residues. Trimming pared 0 bases from V and 0 bases from J, leaving 11 bases between. From germline, CDR1 is LGHNA and CDR2 YNFKEQ. The CDR3 here is CASSQDLATATNEKLFF. Written as DNA, the CDR3 is TGTGCCAGCAGCCAAGATCTTGCCACTGCAACTAATGAAAAACTGTTTTTT.

The chain combines TRBV21-1 with TRBJ2-5; the D call of TRBD1 is as the table states it, not checked on the DNA. TRBV21-1 is an annotated pseudogene. The CDR3 totals 12 residues. In DNA form, the CDR3 reads TGTGCCAGCAGCAAAGCGGGCGAGACCCAGTACTTC. Its protein product is CASSKAGETQYF.

The chain carries TRBV19 and TRBJ2-4; perhaps TRBD1 as D (5 bases). The CDR3 contains 16 residues. V gave up 7 bases and J gave up 1 base, with 17 bases separating them. CDR1 LNHDA and CDR2 SQIVND come from the germline V gene (reference sequence). In DNA, the CDR3 is TGTGCCAGTAAAGGCCCCCAATCAGGGGCCAAAAACATTCAGTACTTC. This sequence encodes CASKGPQSGAKNIQYF.

The gene calls are TRBV19 and TRBJ1-2, with unresolved D. The germline CDR1 and CDR2 sequences are LNHDA and SQIVND (reference sequence). The V and J ends lost 7 bases and 0 bases respectively, with 9 bases between them. This CDR3 contains 13 residues. In DNA form, the CDR3 reads TGTGCCAGTACAGAGACTACTAACTATGGCTACACCTTC. This sequence encodes CASTETTNYGYTF.